A single T cell receptor (beta chain) is shown here with its context. Its target is unknown. This entry belongs to a study of PD-1 blockade in classical Hodgkin lymphoma. The overall study: Patients received nivolumab 3 mg/kg intravenously every 2 weeks.

Clones were sequenced by immunoSEQ multiplex PCR, and TCRdb holds only the in-frame ones, with some missing. The sample lists some 39,000 clones; over 75% were seen once. The CDR3 loop spans 13 amino acids. CDR1 is MNHNY and CDR2 is SVGAGI in the germline V gene (reference sequence). V lost 5 bases and J 5 bases, leaving 10 bases between the germline ends. Time point: cycle 4 day 1 (C4D1), after around six weeks of nivolumab. Every patient was affected by relapse after autologous stem cell transplantation, while exposure to brentuximab vedotin was not uniform. Complete response, partial response or progressive disease was recorded as best response. Overall study results and limits: Similar baseline diversity was found in complete responders and newly diagnosed patients. CD8+ TCR diversity did not rise significantly by C4D1, unlike CD4+.

This receptor was obtained from a human donor with classical Hodgkin lymphoma. The material sequenced was peripheral blood mononuclear cells (PBMCs), taken before the fourth cycle of nivolumab. The chain links TRBV6-6 to TRBJ2-4, with a tentative D call TRBD2 (5 bases). CDR3 region: CASSGAGENIQYF. In DNA form, the CDR3 reads TGTGCCAGCAGTGGAGCCGGGGAAAACATTCAGTACTTC.